This T cell receptor (beta chain) was captured by sequencing in a study of blood T cell repertoires in COVID-19. Across the whole study: Spain, Italy and the United States supplied samples that represented acute and convalescent COVID-19. From T cells, B-cell-depleted T cells, or PBMCs came the material, which was cDNA or gDNA.

How the authors handled the data: Researchers report that nucleated cell counts were estimated from reference gene primer amplification. Profiled with immunoSEQ multiplex PCR; TCRdb holds only in-frame clones, not every one. The DNA gave D and trimming, while V, J and clone size come from that table. The table shows some 70,000 clones, with roughly 80% occurring only once. V was clipped by 0 bases and J by 4 bases, with 12 bases between them. There are 15 residues in the CDR3. CDR1 and CDR2 from the germline V gene are MNHEY and SVGAGI. What was sequenced was peripheral blood. This receptor was identified in a man at least 80 years old with acute or convalescent COVID-19. The rearrangement uses TRBV6-5 and TRBJ1-2; tentative D call: TRBD1 (5 bases). Here the CDR3 reads CASSYSAGYSYGYTF. Written as DNA, the CDR3 is TGTGCCAGCAGTTACTCGGCAGGGTATAGCTATGGCTACACCTTC.